This passage covers 24 T cell receptor beta chains from one sample sequenced in a study of T-cell memory formation after mild COVID-19. In TCRdb, the 5' RACE reads were re-called with MiXCR into one record per CDR3 protein. The sample lists approximately 260,000 distinct CDR3 sequences, about a sixth occurring once. Input material: PBMCs or a T cell subset sorted from them (not recorded which). Source of these receptors: a man younger than 35 who had mild COVID-19 (a few samples of this study predate the infection). Cell type and time point are not known.

The chain joins TRBV4-3 to TRBJ2-1; a possible D gene is TRBD2 (5 bases). V lost 2 bases, J lost 9 bases, and 14 bases lay in between. The germline gives CDR1 LGHNA, CDR2 YSLEER. This CDR3 is 14 amino acids long. CDR3 coding DNA: TGCGCCAGCAGCCAATCCTGGGTGGAGGCTGAGCAGTTCTTC. Translation: CASSQSWVEAEQFF.

This clonotype was seen repeatedly, ten times or more. The chain joins TRBV10-3 to TRBJ1-4, with TRBD1 matching 7 bases. V lost 5 bases, J lost 8 bases, and 8 bases stayed unmatched. Germline CDR1 is ENHRY and CDR2 is SYGVKD. This CDR3 contains 14 residues. Here the CDR3 reads CAISSLQGDEKLFF. The CDR3 region has the DNA TGTGCCATCAGTTCTCTGCAGGGGGACGAAAAACTGTTTTTT.

This clonotype was seen a few times. The rearrangement joins TRBV10-2 to TRBJ2-7, with TRBD2 identical over 9 bases. CDR3 length equals 15 residues. Germline V lookup: CDR1 WSHSY, CDR2 SAAADI. V dropped 3 bases and J dropped 4; count of bases not matched to a gene: 7. CDR3 nucleotide sequence: TGCGCCAGCAGTGACTGGAGCGGGGGGTCGTACGAGCAGTACTTC. It translates to CASSDWSGGSYEQYF.

Note on this clonotype: A much larger clone sits a single nucleotide away, making a read error possible. The chain has TRBV6-2 or TRBV6-3 and TRBJ1-1, with a possible D match to TRBD1 (6 bases). Germline CDR1 and CDR2: MNHEY and SVGEGT. The CDR3 consists of 13 residues. Trimming cost V 4 bases and J 5 bases, with 11 bases left between them. The CDR3 spells CASSWTDRTEAFF. The CDR3 region has the DNA TGTGCCAGCAGTTGGACAGATCGGACTGAAGCTTTCTTT.

In its sample, this clonotype was seen a few times. The CDR3 is CASSSGLPGELFF. The DNA of the CDR3 is TGTGCCAGCAGCTCGGGACTACCCGGGGAGCTGTTTTTT. V and J are TRBV7-2 and TRBJ2-2; 7 bases agree with TRBD2. The CDR3 is 13 residues long. V was pared by 4 bases and J by 6 bases, with 2 bases of the junction left unmatched. Germline V CDR1 and CDR2: SGHTA, FQGNSA.

This clonotype came up a few times. The genes are TRBV9 and TRBJ2-1; D is undetermined. Trimming stripped 4 bases from V and 4 bases from J, with 15 bases between. The germline CDR1 and CDR2 sequences are SGDLS and YYNGEE. The CDR3 is 15 residues long. The CDR3 here is CASSPRVAGYNEQFF. As DNA, the CDR3 is TGTGCCAGCAGCCCTAGAGTGGCCGGTTACAATGAGCAGTTCTTC.

This clonotype showed up just a few times. The chain combines TRBV7-6 with TRBJ2-3; TRBD2 aligns across 7 bases. CDR1 and CDR2 (germline): SGHVS, FNYEAQ. V was clipped by 4 bases and J by 4 bases; unmatched bases: 8. The CDR3 has 15 amino acids. The DNA of the CDR3 is TGTGCCAGCAGCTGGGAGGGCCGGGGGGCAGATACGCAGTATTTT. Amino acids: CASSWEGRGADTQYF.

This chain connects TRBV28 to TRBJ2-3, with 9 positions matching TRBD1. From germline, CDR1 is MDHEN and CDR2 SYDVKM. V lost 4 bases and J lost 4; bases outside the gene matches: 9. The CDR3 is made up of 16 amino acids. The CDR3 coding sequence is TGTGCCAGCAGTTCGGAGACAGGGGGTGGCGCAGATACGCAGTATTTT. It codes for CASSSETGGGADTQYF.

This rearrangement joins TRBV29-1 to TRBJ1-1; D remains ambiguous. V was shortened by 5 bases and J by 0 bases, with 10 bases between the two germline ends. CDR1 and CDR2 (germline): SQVTM, ANQGSEA. This CDR3 has 13 amino acids. The CDR3 nucleotides are TGCAGCGTTCGGGAGGATATGAACACTGAAGCTTTCTTT. This gives the protein CSVREDMNTEAFF.

This clonotype was detected a few times. Written as DNA, the CDR3 is TGCAGCGTCGTGTACGTGACAGGGAGCTCCTACAATGAGCAGTTCTTC. This encodes CSVVYVTGSSYNEQFF. The chain carries TRBV29-1 and TRBJ2-1; 7 positions agree with TRBD1. The trim removed 6 bases at V and 0 bases at J, leaving 11 bases unmatched. CDR1 is SQVTM and CDR2 is ANQGSEA in the germline V gene. CDR3 length: 16 residues.

Only a few counts were recorded for this clonotype. The gene calls are TRBV6-5 and TRBJ1-4, with D perhaps TRBD1 (5 bases). V shed 10 bases and J shed 4 bases, with 7 bases lying between them. The V gene's germline CDR1 is MNHEY and CDR2 SVGAGI. The length of the CDR3 is 11 residues. The CDR3 loop reads CATGLNEKLFF. The CDR3 bases are TGTGCCACAGGGCTTAATGAAAAACTGTTTTTT.

This clonotype was seen a handful of times. The J gene is TRBJ1-1, the V gene TRBV6-5, with TRBD1 identical over 9 bases. The CDR3 loop spans 14 amino acids. V shed 5 bases, J shed 7 bases, and the junction held 8 bases outside the gene matches. Germline lookup yields CDR1 MNHEY and CDR2 SVGAGI. The CDR3, as DNA: TGTGCCAGCAGTCAGTGGGACAGGGAGGGTGAAGCTTTCTTT. Its protein product is CASSQWDREGEAFF.

This chain links TRBV4-3 with TRBJ2-7; 8 nucleotides align to TRBD1. CDR1 and CDR2 from the germline V gene are LGHNA and YSLEER. V trimming: 4 bases; J trimming: 2 bases; junction bases outside the gene matches: 10. CDR3 length equals 16 residues. The CDR3 bases are TGCGCCAGCAGCCTCCGACAGGGGAGAATCCCCTACGAGCAGTACGTC. Protein sequence: CASSLRQGRIPYEQYV.

This chain links TRBV9 with TRBJ2-1, with 9 positions matching TRBD1. Unmatched junction bases numbered 9, after V lost 3 bases and J lost 5 bases. Germline CDR1 and CDR2: SGDLS and YYNGEE. CDR3 length: 16 amino acids. CDR3: CASSGGGTGTHNEQFF. Here the CDR3 DNA reads TGTGCCAGCAGCGGTGGTGGGACAGGGACCCACAATGAGCAGTTCTTC.

The chain employs TRBV5-5 and TRBJ2-1; D is unclear. Germline V gene sequence: CDR1 SGHKS, CDR2 YYEKEE (reference sequence). With 4 bases removed from V and 8 bases from J, the gap between germline ends came to 16 bases. The CDR3 totals 14 residues. In DNA form, the CDR3 reads TGTGCCAGCAGCCCGAGACGATCGTCCGATGAGCAGTTCTTC. The encoded protein is CASSPRRSSDEQFF.

This clonotype was seen more than once but under ten times. The chain has TRBV5-1 and TRBJ2-5; D unresolved. The CDR3 is made up of 14 amino acids. CDR1 is SGHRS, CDR2 YFSETQ, per germline. V lost 2 bases and J lost 5, with 13 bases in between. The chain's CDR3 is CASSFSSPHETQYF. For the CDR3, the DNA is TGCGCCAGCAGCTTTTCATCGCCACACGAGACCCAGTACTTC.

This clonotype has only a few counts. The gene calls are TRBV7-9 and TRBJ2-7, with 9 bases lining up with TRBD1. Germline V gene sequence: CDR1 SEHNR, CDR2 FQNEAQ (reference sequence). This CDR3 has 15 amino acids. Germline trimming cut 4 bases from V and 6 bases from J; bases unmatched to any gene: 10. CDR3 region: CASSSPGQGSGEQYF. Here the CDR3 DNA reads TGTGCCAGCAGCTCACCGGGACAGGGTTCGGGCGAGCAGTACTTC.

The chain combines TRBV5-1 with TRBJ2-5; 9 nucleotides line up with TRBD2. Germline loops: CDR1 SGHRS, CDR2 YFSETQ. The CDR3 sequence is 16 residues long. Losses at the gene ends were 0 bases for V and 1 base for J; bases not matched to a gene: 4. CDR3 coding DNA: TGCGCCAGCAGCTTGGGGGCTAGCGGGGTCCAAGAGACCCAGTACTTC. Translating it yields CASSLGASGVQETQYF.

The chain carries TRBV28 and TRBJ1-6, with 8 positions matching TRBD1. Per germline, CDR1 MDHEN and CDR2 SYDVKM. The CDR3 consists of 15 residues. The junction had 6 bases not matched to a gene; V was cut back by 6 bases and J by 5 bases. Here the CDR3 DNA reads TGTGCCAGCAGCTCCTTGGACAGGGATAATTCACCCCTCCACTTT. Amino acid sequence: CASSSLDRDNSPLHF.

This clonotype was recorded many times. This chain links TRBV4-3 with TRBJ2-1; 9 bases map to TRBD2. Germline lookup yields CDR1 LGHNA and CDR2 YSLEER. Unmatched junction bases numbered 5, after V lost 4 bases and J lost 4 bases. There are 15 residues in the CDR3. CDR3 in amino acids: CASSPGTSRYNEQFF. CDR3 bases: TGCGCCAGCAGCCCTGGGACTAGCAGGTACAATGAGCAGTTCTTC.

This clonotype was detected only a few times. The chain couples TRBV11-2 to TRBJ1-4; D call uncertain. Looked up from germline, CDR1 is SGHAT and CDR2 is FQNNGV. This CDR3 is built from 13 residues. V was clipped by 3 bases and J by 0 bases, with 2 bases between them. The CDR3 here is CASSFTTNEKLFF. In DNA form, the CDR3 reads TGTGCCAGCAGCTTTACAACTAATGAAAAACTGTTTTTT.

The chain uses TRBV6-2 or TRBV6-3 and TRBJ2-1, with TRBD1 matching 10 bases. This CDR3 contains 15 residues. The V segment lost 4 bases and the J segment 13 bases; nucleotides outside the gene matches: 13. CDR1 is MNHEY, CDR2 SVGEGT, per germline. CDR3 region: CASSSAGQGTLEQFF. The CDR3 bases are TGTGCCAGCAGTTCGGCGGGACAGGGGACGCTGGAACAGTTCTTC.

J is TRBJ2-1 and V is TRBV29-1, with D perhaps matching TRBD2 (6 bases). Germline V gives CDR1 SQVTM, CDR2 ANQGSEA. The CDR3 consists of 12 residues. V was clipped by 5 bases and J by 8 bases, with 13 bases between them. This CDR3 is CSVLTSSDEQFF. For the CDR3, the DNA is TGCAGCGTTTTGACTAGTTCCGATGAGCAGTTCTTC.

This clonotype has just a few counts. The J gene is TRBJ2-7, the V gene TRBV3-1; the match to TRBD1 covers 8 bases. This CDR3 has 14 amino acids. Germline trimming cut 4 bases from V and 2 bases from J; bases unmatched to any gene: 4. CDR1 is LGHDT, CDR2 YNNKEL, per germline (reference sequence). CDR3 DNA sequence: TGTGCCAGCAGCCGGACAGGGTCCCCCTACGAGCAGTACGTC. Translation: CASSRTGSPYEQYV.